This T cell receptor beta chain stems from a study of OX40 agonist ivuxolimab in advanced cancers. About the research overall: Patients with hepatocellular carcinoma, melanoma, renal cell or head and neck cancer made up the dose-escalation patients. General study points: Clonal expansion from baseline to week 6 occurred in both CD4+ and CD8+ T cells.

A word on this clone: Antigen unknown.

There are 15 residues in the CDR3. Per the germline V gene, CDR1 is SEHNR and CDR2 is FQNEAQ (reference sequence). V lost 2 bases to trimming and J lost 9 bases; unmatched junction nucleotides: 7. Assay: immunoSEQ multiplex PCR; the TCRdb copy retains only in-frame clones and omits some. The table shows some 91,000 clones, with around 87% occurring only once. The source of this sequence is an adult with an advanced solid tumor such as melanoma, head and neck, liver or kidney cancer. The genes are TRBV7-9 and TRBJ2-1; TRBD2 agrees at 10 bases. Source: CD4+ or CD8+ T cells sorted from blood, taken in a trial of the OX40 agonist ivuxolimab. For the CDR3, the DNA is TGTGCCAGCAGCTTAACGAGCGGGAGGGCCTCTGAGCAGTTCTTC. Amino acid sequence: CASSLTSGRASEQFF.